The clone carrying this T cell receptor beta chain appeared a single time. Its antigen is unknown. Blood genomic DNA input for TRB amplification was about 250-550 ng. The ends lost 4 bases at V and 9 bases at J; junction bases unmatched: 12. In germline, CDR1 is MDHEN, CDR2 SYDVKM. The CDR3 is 16 amino acids. This sample stems from a study of T and B cells in COVID-19 patients. Looking at the study overall: Peripheral blood came from COVID-19 patients with active infection or after recovery. Whole-study results and caveats: Few blood samples existed from mildly ill patients during symptoms or early in severe cases. Clonality of TRB repertoires was high in active COVID-19; recovery brought above-healthy diversity and richness.

BIOMED2 TRB-A/B primer pools were used in multiplex TRB PCR. TCRdb recomputed calls from the multiplex PCR reads with MiXCR, one row per CDR3 protein. The sample holds 20,000 to 25,000 distinct CDR3 sequences, approximately 30% seen once. Sequencing used blood. The sequence derives from a human donor who had recovered from COVID-19. This chain links TRBV28 with TRBJ2-1; 10 bases match TRBD2. The CDR3 region has the DNA TGTGCCAGCAGTTCCCCCCGAAGCGGGGGGGACATTGAGCAGTTCTTC. This gives the protein CASSSPRSGGDIEQFF.